These 30 T cell receptor beta chains came from one sample sequenced in a study of T cells in Graves' hyperthyroidism and ophthalmopathy. Amplified TCR beta CDR3 regions came from RNA transcripts. First-round RT-PCR of the TCR CDR3 relied on the HTBI primer set. TCRdb re-analysed the multiplex PCR reads in MiXCR, keeping a single row per CDR3 protein. The sample lists some 550,000 distinct CDR3 sequences; approximately 15% were seen once. Sample: blood. The receptors shown here come from a middle-aged woman with Graves' ophthalmopathy.

V usage is TRBV6-1 and J usage is TRBJ1-1; possibly TRBD1 for D (6 bases). Germline-derived CDR1 and CDR2 are MNHNS and SASEGT. V gave up 8 bases and J gave up 4 bases, with 20 bases separating them. The CDR3 totals 15 residues. In DNA form, the CDR3 reads TGTGCCAGCCAAAAATCTGTCGCAGGGGTCACTGAAGCTTTCTTT. Its translation is CASQKSVAGVTEAFF.

Notes on this clonotype: Compared with germline, one end of the junction differs, possibly owing to a read error. The chain joins TRBV12-3 or TRBV12-4 to TRBJ1-3, with D uncertain. This CDR3 has 15 amino acids. CDR3 protein: CASSFFRTSGNAIYF. CDR3 sequence (DNA): TGTGCCAGCAGTTTTTTCAGGACTTCTGGAAACGCCATATATTTT.

There are many counts of this clonotype. The chain employs TRBV20-1 and TRBJ2-1, with D possibly TRBD2 on 6 matching bases. Germline V gene sequence: CDR1 DFQATT, CDR2 SNEGSKA (reference sequence). V shed 0 bases and J shed 12 bases, with 15 bases lying between them. The CDR3 has 13 residues. CDR3 DNA: TGCAGTGCTAGAGAGGGGGGTACGTTAGGGCAGTTCTTC. Translated: CSAREGGTLGQFF.

This clonotype was picked up many times. The V and J genes are TRBV7-9 and TRBJ2-7; 10 bases map to TRBD1. Germline V gene data show CDR1 as SEHNR and CDR2 as FQNEAQ (reference sequence). CDR3 length equals 14 residues. The V gene end was trimmed by 0 bases and the J gene end by 4 bases; junction bases not matched to a gene: 0. The CDR3 nucleotides are TGTGCCAGCAGCTTAGCGGGACAGGGGTACGAGCAGTACTTC. The encoded protein is CASSLAGQGYEQYF.

The CDR3, as DNA: TGTGCCAGCAGTTCCCACGCGGGGATTGAGCAGTTCTTC. Protein sequence: CASSSHAGIEQFF. This chain joins TRBV12-3 or TRBV12-4 and TRBJ2-1; D is perhaps TRBD2 (6 bases). The CDR3 contains 13 residues. The ends were cut back, 4 bases at V and 9 bases at J, with 13 bases in the middle.

The V gene is TRBV5-1, the J gene TRBJ1-1; a possible D gene is TRBD1 (5 bases). Trimming took off 4 bases at V and 2 bases at J, with 24 bases between the two ends. The CDR3 extends over 18 amino acids. Germline-derived CDR1 and CDR2 are SGHRS and YFSETQ. The CDR3 DNA is TGCGCCAGCAGCCATCCTGCGTCGGGGCCGGGTGATAACACTGAAGCTTTCTTT. The encoded protein is CASSHPASGPGDNTEAFF.

In its sample, this clonotype was seen many times. The V and J genes are TRBV30 and TRBJ1-2; the D is unclear. Trimming took 5 bases from V and 1 from J, leaving 8 bases between them. Germline V gene lookup returns CDR1 GTSNPN and CDR2 SVGIG (reference sequence). This CDR3 comprises 12 residues. The CDR3 is CAWAGFNYGYTF. The CDR3 nucleotides read TGTGCCTGGGCAGGCTTTAACTATGGCTACACCTTC.

There are many counts of this clonotype. The chain is built from TRBV3-1 and TRBJ1-6; D remains ambiguous. The CDR3 is 14 residues long. Germline V gene lookup returns CDR1 LGHDT and CDR2 YNNKEL (reference sequence). V gave up 3 bases and J gave up 7 bases, with 10 bases separating them. The CDR3 sequence is CASSQPTRNSPLHF. CDR3 bases: TGTGCCAGCAGCCAGCCGACGAGGAATTCACCCCTCCACTTT.

This clonotype came up many times. The chain recombines TRBV2 with TRBJ1-5; 9 bases fit TRBD1. CDR1 and CDR2 from the germline V gene are SNHLY and FYNNEI. With 5 bases clipped from V and 0 bases from J, the junction kept 5 bases outside the gene matches. CDR3 length: 16 residues. The DNA for the CDR3 is TGTGCCAGCAGTAAACAGGGGGCCCTTAGCAATCAGCCCCAGCATTTT. Translation: CASSKQGALSNQPQHF.

There are many counts of this clonotype. The V call is TRBV3-1, the J call TRBJ2-3; D is uncertain. V was cut by 0 bases and J by 1 base, with 8 bases left in between. The length of the CDR3 is 15 residues. Looked up from germline, CDR1 is LGHDT and CDR2 is YNNKEL (reference sequence). The DNA for the CDR3 is TGTGCCAGCAGCCAAGATTCTTTGGGCACAGATACGCAGTATTTT. Protein product: CASSQDSLGTDTQYF.

This clonotype has a count of ten or more. The rearrangement uses TRBV2 and TRBJ1-1; D may be TRBD1 (5 bases). From germline, CDR1 is SNHLY and CDR2 FYNNEI. Trimming took off 6 bases at V and 0 bases at J, with 14 bases between the two ends. This CDR3 region has 15 residues. The CDR3 region has the DNA TGTGCCAGCAGAGACCGACGGGGGGTGAACACTGAAGCTTTCTTT. Encoded protein: CASRDRRGVNTEAFF.

This clonotype was detected many times. CDR3: CASSSGGGETQYF. The CDR3 nucleotides read TGTGCCTCCTCGAGCGGGGGAGGGGAGACCCAGTACTTC. This chain links TRBV30 with TRBJ2-5; 8 bases match TRBD2. The CDR3 contains 13 residues. CDR1 is GTSNPN, CDR2 SVGIG, per germline (reference sequence). The trim removed 7 bases at V and 5 bases at J, leaving 9 bases unmatched.

The chain has TRBV6-1 and TRBJ2-3, with 7 bases aligning to TRBD2. After removal of 8 bases from V and 4 bases from J, the junction contained 24 bases not matched to a gene. CDR1 and CDR2 (germline): MNHNS, SASEGT. The CDR3 runs to 19 residues. The CDR3 bases are TGTGCCAGCCCGCGGACCGTTGGATCCGGGGGGACGTCCCCAGATACGCAGTATTTT. It encodes CASPRTVGSGGTSPDTQYF.

A few counts support this clonotype. The rearrangement joins TRBV10-2 to TRBJ1-5, with D tentatively TRBD1 (6 bases). The germline gives CDR1 WSHSY, CDR2 SAAADI. The V end lost 2 bases, the J end lost 8 bases, and 13 bases lay between the germline ends. The CDR3 is made up of 14 amino acids. Here the CDR3 DNA reads TGCGCCAGCAGTGAGAACAACAGGGTGAAGCCCCAGCATTTT. Encoded protein: CASSENNRVKPQHF.

In its sample, this clonotype was seen a few times. The chain is built from TRBV7-9 and TRBJ1-6; D gene unclear. CDR3 length: 15 amino acids. Germline CDR1 and CDR2: SEHNR and FQNEAQ (reference sequence). V shed 3 bases and J shed 5 bases, with 11 bases lying between them. The CDR3 DNA follows: TGTGCCAGCAGCTTTCGGTCCCGGGATAATTCACCCCTCCACTTT. Translation: CASSFRSRDNSPLHF.

The J gene is TRBJ1-2, the V gene TRBV30; perhaps TRBD1 as D (6 bases). The CDR3 contains 14 residues. CDR1 and CDR2 (germline): GTSNPN, SVGIG (reference sequence). V was pared by 5 bases and J by 4 bases, with 17 bases between. The CDR3 DNA follows: TGTGCCTGGGGGAGACAGGTCCTTGGCTATGGCTACACCTTC. Amino acids: CAWGRQVLGYGYTF.

This clonotype occurred a few times. The J gene is TRBJ2-7, the V gene TRBV19, with 7 bases identical to TRBD2. The V and J ends lost 5 bases and 3 bases, in that order; junction bases with no gene match: 7. In germline, CDR1 is LNHDA, CDR2 SQIVND (reference sequence). The CDR3 length is 14 residues. CDR3 DNA sequence: TGTGCCAGTAGTTTCTCTAGCGGTGGCTACGAGCAGTACTTC. Translation: CASSFSSGGYEQYF.

The sample holds a few counts of this clonotype. This chain connects TRBV5-8 to TRBJ1-2; no definite D call. The germline V gene has CDR1 SGHTS and CDR2 YDEGEE. V was cut by 4 bases and J by 2 bases, with 3 bases left in between. This CDR3 is built from 11 residues. Written as DNA, the CDR3 is TGTGCCAGCAGCGCGAACTATGGCTACACCTTC. It is translated as CASSANYGYTF.

V and J are TRBV27 and TRBJ2-2; 7 bases are a match to TRBD1. The CDR3 length is 16 residues. Looked up from germline, CDR1 is MNHEY and CDR2 is SMNVEV (reference sequence). The trim removed 2 bases at V and 1 base at J, leaving 4 bases unmatched. CDR3 coding DNA: TGTGCCAGCAGTTTAAATACAGGGGTGAACACCGGGGAGCTGTTTTTT. As protein: CASSLNTGVNTGELFF.

This clonotype was observed a few times. This chain joins TRBV19 and TRBJ1-5; D gene ambiguous. Trimming cost V 6 bases and J 5 bases, with 11 bases left between them. The CDR3 runs 13 residues. Germline V CDR1 and CDR2: LNHDA, SQIVND (reference sequence). This chain's CDR3 is CASSLRGHQPQHF. The CDR3 DNA is TGTGCCAGTAGCCTACGAGGGCATCAGCCCCAGCATTTT.

This clonotype came up many times. V gene TRBV2 combines with J gene TRBJ1-5; D gene uncertain. The V end was cut by 3 bases, the J end by 2 bases, with 8 bases between. The CDR3 has 14 residues. Germline V gene data show CDR1 as SNHLY and CDR2 as FYNNEI. In nucleotides, the CDR3 is TGTGCCAGCAGTGACGGCGCGGGCAATCAGCCCCAGCATTTT. This gives the protein CASSDGAGNQPQHF.

This clonotype was picked up many times. The V gene is TRBV28, the J gene TRBJ2-5; no clear D gene. Trimming took 2 bases from V and 6 from J, leaving 13 bases between them. CDR3 size: 14 residues. Germline V gives CDR1 MDHEN, CDR2 SYDVKM. In nucleotides, the CDR3 is TGTGCCAGCAGTTTAAGGACCTCAGGACAGACCCAGTACTTC. Encoded protein: CASSLRTSGQTQYF.

This clonotype was observed many times. The genes are TRBV7-8 and TRBJ2-7; 7 bases fit TRBD2. Trimming removed 3 bases from V and 3 bases from J; junction bases left unmatched: 8. This CDR3 spans 15 amino acids. Germline values: CDR1 SGHVS, CDR2 FQNEAQ. The CDR3 DNA reads TGTGCCAGCAGCTTCGGGGGAACTAGCGACTACGAGCAGTACTTC. Translation: CASSFGGTSDYEQYF.

There are many counts of this clonotype. The chain carries TRBV11-2 and TRBJ2-7; D is uncertain. The CDR3 contains 14 residues. Trimming took off 5 bases at V and 3 bases at J, with 14 bases between the two ends. Per the germline V gene, CDR1 is SGHAT and CDR2 is FQNNGV. The CDR3 here is CASSPWPKGYEQYF. CDR3 DNA sequence: TGTGCCAGCAGCCCCTGGCCAAAAGGCTACGAGCAGTACTTC.

This clonotype has a count of ten or more. CDR3 coding DNA: TGTGCCAGCAGTTACTCGCTAGCGGGAGGGCCTGGGGAGACCCAGTACTTC. It is translated as CASSYSLAGGPGETQYF. The chain employs TRBV6-5 and TRBJ2-5; 12 bases line up with TRBD2. Looked up from germline, CDR1 is MNHEY and CDR2 is SVGAGI. V dropped 0 bases and J dropped 5; count of bases not matched to a gene: 7. The CDR3 sequence is 17 residues long.

This sequence joins TRBV6-1 and TRBJ2-2, with TRBD1 identical over 9 bases. The CDR3 spans 14 residues. Germline V CDR1 and CDR2: MNHNS, SASEGT. J lost 2 bases, V lost 9 bases, and 4 bases had no gene match. The CDR3 nucleotides are TGTGCCAGTAGACAGGGGGTTAACACCGGGGAGCTGTTTTTT. Protein: CASRQGVNTGELFF.

The V and J genes are TRBV30 and TRBJ2-7; no reliable D call. Germline V gene data show CDR1 as GTSNPN and CDR2 as SVGIG (reference sequence). This CDR3 is built from 13 residues. The V end lost 0 bases, the J end lost 6 bases, and 12 bases lay between the germline ends. The CDR3 is CAWSVVGTGEQYF. The DNA for the CDR3 is TGTGCCTGGAGTGTCGTGGGAACGGGCGAGCAGTACTTC. Drawing the rest from reference TRBV30 and TRBJ2-7, the complete variable domain is SQTIHQWPATLVQPVGSPLSLECTVEGTSNPNLYWYRQAAGRGLQLLFYSVGIGQISSEVPQNLSASRPQDRQFILSSKKLLLSDSGFYLCAWSVVGTGEQYFGPGTRLTVT.

This chain links TRBV4-2 with TRBJ2-1; D might be TRBD2 (6 bases). V lost 3 bases to trimming and J lost 5 bases, with 11 bases between them. Germline V gene lookup returns CDR1 LGHNA and CDR2 YNFKEQ. This CDR3 is 14 amino acids long. The CDR3 nucleotides read TGTGCCAGCAGCCATGCGACGGGGGACAATGAGCAGTTCTTC. Amino acids: CASSHATGDNEQFF.

The chain is built from TRBV19 and TRBJ1-4; a weak D match, TRBD1 (5 bases). Trimming cost V 4 bases and J 0 bases, with 9 bases left between them. CDR1 is LNHDA, CDR2 SQIVND, per germline (reference sequence). The CDR3 has 15 residues. The CDR3 DNA reads as TGTGCCAGTAGTACCGGCAGGGCAACTAATGAAAAACTGTTTTTT. It specifies CASSTGRATNEKLFF.

A few counts support this clonotype. CDR3 protein: CASSPLRVGSYNSPLHF. CDR3 DNA: TGTGCCAGCAGTCCCCTAAGGGTTGGGTCCTATAATTCACCCCTCCACTTT. The V and J genes are TRBV27 and TRBJ1-6; D gene unclear. The CDR3 covers 17 residues. The ends were cut back, 5 bases at V and 1 base at J, with 15 bases in the middle. Looked up from germline, CDR1 is MNHEY and CDR2 is SMNVEV (reference sequence).